The 30 T cell receptor beta chains listed next were all sequenced from one sample in a study of shared clonotypes between healthy human individuals. Clones were sequenced by immunoSEQ multiplex PCR, and TCRdb holds only the in-frame ones, with some missing. The table records approximately 2,000,000 clones, roughly 90% of them present only once. Sequencing was done on a sample of naive CD4+ T cells from PBMCs. Subset specified: CD45RA+ positively selected. Receptors originate from a young man in good health. Some clones in this sample may be carry-over from other donors' samples.

The chain combines TRBV7-2 with TRBJ1-1, with 9 positions matching TRBD1. This CDR3 has 15 amino acids. Trimming took 0 bases from V and 3 from J; bases not matched to a gene: 2. The germline V gene has CDR1 SGHTA and CDR2 FQGNSA. The CDR3, as DNA: TGTGCCAGCAGCTTAGCTACAGGGGGCTACACTGAAGCTTTCTTT. This translates into CASSLATGGYTEAFF.

V gene TRBV7-6 combines with J gene TRBJ2-2; TRBD1 might be the D (8 bases). Between the trimmed V and J ends, which lost 5 bases and 0 bases, there was a span of 25 bases. Germline CDR1 SGHVS, CDR2 FNYEAQ. The CDR3 contains 20 residues. The CDR3 bases are TGTGCCAGCAGCCCCGTGAGCGGGACAGGCTCCCCGTCGAACACCGGGGAGCTGTTTTTT. This encodes CASSPVSGTGSPSNTGELFF.

V usage is TRBV28 and J usage is TRBJ2-7; 10 bases agree with TRBD2. This CDR3 has 15 residues. CDR1 is MDHEN and CDR2 is SYDVKM in the germline V gene. The V gene end was trimmed by 5 bases and the J gene end by 4 bases; junction bases not matched to a gene: 8. The CDR3 region is CASSLRTSGGYEQYF. DNA for the CDR3: TGTGCCAGCAGTCTTCGGACTAGCGGAGGGTACGAGCAGTACTTC.

About this clone: Other nucleotide sequences in the sample specify the same CDR3. This chain links TRBV28 with TRBJ1-1; D unresolved. CDR1 MDHEN and CDR2 SYDVKM come from the germline V gene. The length of the CDR3 is 14 residues. Trimming took off 2 bases at V and 0 bases at J, with 7 bases between the two ends. In DNA, the CDR3 is TGTGCCAGCAGTTTACCCGGGCTGAACACTGAAGCTTTCTTT. Its translation: CASSLPGLNTEAFF.

CDR3 in amino acids: CASRMSASGRVSNTGELFF. The DNA for the CDR3 is TGTGCCAGCAGGATGAGTGCTAGCGGGAGGGTATCGAACACCGGGGAGCTGTTTTTT. The J gene is TRBJ2-2, the V gene TRBV2; 12 bases map to TRBD2. Germline trimming cut 6 bases from V and 0 bases from J; bases unmatched to any gene: 11. The CDR3 has 19 amino acids. Germline CDR1 reads SNHLY; CDR2 reads FYNNEI.

With respect to this clone: Within the sample, other DNA sequences also encode this same CDR3. This chain joins TRBV19 and TRBJ1-5, with TRBD1 as a possible D gene (5 bases). V lost 3 bases and J lost 0, with 9 bases in between. The CDR3 length is 15 residues. CDR1 is LNHDA and CDR2 is SQIVND in the germline V gene (reference sequence). The CDR3 DNA reads TGTGCCAGTAGTATCCTCAGGGTTAGCAATCAGCCCCAGCATTTT. Amino acid sequence: CASSILRVSNQPQHF. Together with reference TRBV19 and TRBJ1-5, the CDR3 gives the full variable domain: DGGITQSPKYLFRKEGQNVTLSCEQNLNHDAMYWYRQDPGQGLRLIYYSQIVNDFQKGDIAEGYSVSREKKESFPLTVTSAQKNPTAFYLCASSILRVSNQPQHFGDGTRLSIL.

V is TRBV11-3 and J is TRBJ1-1, with 9 positions matching TRBD1. There are 16 residues in the CDR3. V lost 5 bases to trimming and J lost 3 bases; unmatched junction nucleotides: 10. CDR1 is SGHNT, CDR2 YENEEA, per germline. The CDR3 spells CASSPGGDRDHTEAFF. In DNA form, the CDR3 reads TGTGCCAGCAGCCCAGGGGGGGACAGGGACCACACTGAAGCTTTCTTT.

The chain recombines TRBV7-8 with TRBJ1-2; D possibly corresponds to TRBD1 (5 bases). CDR3 length: 17 amino acids. V lost 0 bases, J lost 3 bases, and 17 bases lay in between. Germline CDR1 and CDR2: SGHVS and FQNEAQ. CDR3 nucleotide sequence: TGTGCCAGCAGCTTAGCTTTACGGGACCTTCTCTACTATGGCTACACCTTC. It is translated as CASSLALRDLLYYGYTF.

J is TRBJ2-1 and V is TRBV20-1; weak D call: TRBD2 (6 bases). CDR3 length: 11 residues. Germline V gene sequence: CDR1 DFQATT, CDR2 SNEGSKA (reference sequence). Trimming removed 0 bases at V and 12 bases at J, with 9 bases between. DNA for the CDR3: TGCAGTGCTAGAGATAACGGGGGGCAGTTCTTC. It is translated as CSARDNGGQFF.

J is TRBJ2-7 and V is TRBV27; weak D call: TRBD1 (6 bases). V lost 5 bases to trimming and J lost 2 bases, with 10 bases between them. The CDR3 runs 13 residues. Germline V gene sequence: CDR1 MNHEY, CDR2 SMNVEV (reference sequence). CDR3 sequence: CASSQQGPYEQYF. Here the CDR3 DNA reads TGTGCCAGCAGTCAACAGGGCCCCTACGAGCAGTACTTC.

This chain uses TRBV18 with TRBJ1-2; tentatively, D is TRBD1 (6 bases). The CDR3 has 13 amino acids. The V gene lost 3 bases and the J gene lost 8 bases, with 13 bases spanning the gap. Germline V gives CDR1 KGHSH, CDR2 LQKENI. The CDR3 region has the DNA TGTGCCAGCTCACCCGGACAGACGGGAGGCTACACCTTC. It translates to CASSPGQTGGYTF.

This chain uses TRBV15 with TRBJ2-7; D is uncertain. The CDR3 is made up of 14 amino acids. Germline loops: CDR1 LNHNV, CDR2 YYDKDF (reference sequence). V lost 0 bases and J 7 bases, leaving 13 bases between the germline ends. CDR3 in amino acids: CATSRDPRYWEQYF. The CDR3 DNA is TGTGCCACCAGCAGAGATCCGCGATACTGGGAGCAGTACTTC.

The V and J genes are TRBV25-1 and TRBJ2-2; the D call may be TRBD1 or TRBD2 (5 bases each). The CDR3 consists of 14 residues. Trimming stripped 5 bases from V and 7 bases from J, with 14 bases between. CDR1 MGHDK and CDR2 SYGVNS come from the germline V gene. CDR3 amino acids: CASSIRDRGGELFF. The CDR3 DNA follows: TGTGCCAGCAGTATAAGGGACCGCGGCGGGGAGCTGTTTTTT.

This rearrangement joins TRBV30 to TRBJ2-2; 11 bases map to TRBD1. The CDR3 sequence is 13 residues long. The V gene end was trimmed by 8 bases and the J gene end by 4 bases; junction bases not matched to a gene: 3. The germline gives CDR1 GTSNPN, CDR2 SVGIG (reference sequence). The CDR3 sequence is CARGQGATGELFF. Here the CDR3 DNA reads TGTGCCAGAGGACAGGGGGCCACCGGGGAGCTGTTTTTT.

This chain joins TRBV7-2 and TRBJ2-5; 10 bases fit TRBD2. Trimming at V came to 5 bases and at J to 3 bases, leaving 0 bases not matched to a gene. Germline CDR1 reads SGHTA; CDR2 reads FQGNSA. The CDR3 is 13 amino acids. The CDR3 protein is CASSTSGKETQYF. DNA of the CDR3: TGTGCCAGCAGCACTAGCGGGAAAGAGACCCAGTACTTC.

The chain links TRBV6-1 to TRBJ2-7; 8 nucleotides align to TRBD1. The CDR3 runs 17 residues. V dropped 1 base and J dropped 2; count of bases not matched to a gene: 10. Germline CDR1 and CDR2: MNHNS and SASEGT. DNA of the CDR3: TGTGCCAGCAGTGAAGTTCTTATGAGACAGGGGACCTACGAGCAGTACTTC. This translates into CASSEVLMRQGTYEQYF.

This chain links TRBV7-6 with TRBJ2-5; D not resolved. V shed 5 bases and J shed 1 base, with 14 bases lying between them. The germline V gene encodes CDR1 SGHVS and CDR2 FNYEAQ. The CDR3 runs 15 residues. The CDR3 sequence is CASSLQLPPQETQYF. The CDR3 region has the DNA TGTGCCAGCAGCCTTCAATTGCCACCCCAAGAGACCCAGTACTTC.

The chain couples TRBV7-3 to TRBJ2-1; no definite D call. CDR3 length equals 14 residues. Germline CDR1 reads SGHTA; CDR2 reads FQGTGA. V gave up 5 bases and J gave up 4 bases, with 12 bases separating them. CDR3 bases: TGTGCCAGCAGCCCTTCGTGGCTATACAATGAGCAGTTCTTC. It specifies CASSPSWLYNEQFF. Based on the CDR3 plus reference TRBV7-3 and TRBJ2-1, the full variable domain is GAGVSQTPSNKVTEKGKYVELRCDPISGHTALYWYRQSLGQGPEFLIYFQGTGAADDSGLPNDRFFAVRPEGSVSTLKIQRTERGDSAVYLCASSPSWLYNEQFFGPGTRLTVL.

The chain carries TRBV27 and TRBJ2-7, with 8 bases lining up with TRBD1. The germline V gene encodes CDR1 MNHEY and CDR2 SMNVEV (reference sequence). This CDR3 is built from 15 residues. V shed 8 bases, J shed 2 bases, and the junction held 11 bases outside the gene matches. As DNA, the CDR3 is TGTGCCAGCGGTTCGACCGGGACAGGTCCCTACGAGCAGTACTTC. Encoded protein: CASGSTGTGPYEQYF.

The rearrangement uses TRBV5-1 and TRBJ1-3, with 9 positions matching TRBD1. The junction had 3 bases not matched to a gene; V was cut back by 3 bases and J by 5 bases. Per the germline V gene, CDR1 is SGHRS and CDR2 is YFSETQ. CDR3 length: 14 residues. The CDR3 DNA follows: TGCGCCAGCAGCTCTGGGACAGGGAGAAACACCATATATTTT. Amino acid sequence: CASSSGTGRNTIYF.

CDR3 DNA: TGTGCCAGTAGTAAAGTACTACTCCGGGAGACCCAGTACTTC. This sequence encodes CASSKVLLRETQYF. The genes are TRBV19 and TRBJ2-5; D remains unclear. Trimming took 4 bases from V and 5 from J, leaving 14 bases between them. The CDR3 covers 14 residues. CDR1 and CDR2 (germline): LNHDA, SQIVND (reference sequence).

This clone was observed once. The chain recombines TRBV7-2 with TRBJ1-2, with D uncertain. The CDR3 runs 15 residues. Trimming took 5 bases from V and 5 from J, leaving 18 bases between them. CDR1 and CDR2 (germline): SGHTA, FQGNSA. CDR3 coding DNA: TGTGCCAGCAGCACCTTCCACCGGCCAGAGTATGGCTACACCTTC. Protein sequence: CASSTFHRPEYGYTF.

The count of this clone is one. The chain uses TRBV20-1 and TRBJ2-7; 7 positions match TRBD1. The ends lost 6 bases at V and 6 bases at J; junction bases unmatched: 5. Germline values: CDR1 DFQATT, CDR2 SNEGSKA (reference sequence). The CDR3 runs 11 residues. In DNA form, the CDR3 reads TGCAGTGCCTACGGGACAGCCGAGCAGTACTTC. It encodes CSAYGTAEQYF.

A note on this clone: The identical CDR3 is also encoded by other nucleotide sequences in the sample. The V gene is TRBV2, the J gene TRBJ1-5; possibly TRBD1 for D (6 bases). From germline, CDR1 is SNHLY and CDR2 FYNNEI. The length of the CDR3 is 13 residues. V lost 4 bases, J lost 5 bases, and 9 bases lay in between. The CDR3 loop is CASSGGGDQPQHF. Here the CDR3 DNA reads TGTGCCAGCAGTGGAGGGGGGGATCAGCCCCAGCATTTT.

The V and J genes are TRBV9 and TRBJ2-1, with 12 bases aligning to TRBD1. The ends lost 4 bases at V and 9 bases at J; junction bases unmatched: 8. The CDR3 totals 15 residues. CDR1 and CDR2 from the germline V gene are SGDLS and YYNGEE. The CDR3 coding sequence is TGTGCCAGCAGCCGCCTGGGGACAGGGGGCGGTGAGCAGTTCTTC. Amino acid sequence: CASSRLGTGGGEQFF.

The V and J genes are TRBV15 and TRBJ2-3; 8 bases align to TRBD2. The CDR3 is 17 residues long. Trimming removed 1 base from V and 0 bases from J; junction bases left unmatched: 6. In germline, CDR1 is LNHNV, CDR2 YYDKDF (reference sequence). The chain's CDR3 is CATSRGASGSSTDTQYF. Here the CDR3 DNA reads TGTGCCACCAGCAGAGGTGCTAGCGGGTCTAGCACAGATACGCAGTATTTT.

The chain links TRBV21-1 to TRBJ1-2. TRBV21-1 is annotated as a pseudogene. The CDR3 spans 17 residues. The CDR3 DNA follows: TGTGCCAGCATCCCTCGGGAGGGGGCAGCACACCTCTATGGCTACACCTTC. It specifies CASIPREGAAHLYGYTF.

The chain carries TRBV2 and TRBJ1-1; D is undetermined. The CDR3 runs 15 residues. From germline, CDR1 is SNHLY and CDR2 FYNNEI. The V and J ends lost 2 bases and 0 bases respectively, with 10 bases between them. CDR3 sequence reads: CASSEYGSMNTEAFF. The CDR3 DNA is TGTGCCAGCAGTGAATACGGCAGTATGAACACTGAAGCTTTCTTT.

A word on this clone: The sample has other DNA sequences that encode this CDR3 too. The rearrangement uses TRBV11-3 and TRBJ2-3; D remains ambiguous. V shed 3 bases and J shed 0 bases, with 10 bases lying between them. CDR3 length: 15 amino acids. Germline V gene lookup returns CDR1 SGHNT and CDR2 YENEEA. The CDR3 reads CASSLGGTSTDTQYF. The CDR3 coding sequence is TGTGCCAGCAGCTTGGGCGGAACTAGCACAGATACGCAGTATTTT.

This chain links TRBV7-6 with TRBJ1-4; 7 positions match TRBD1. This CDR3 spans 20 amino acids. The germline V gene has CDR1 SGHVS and CDR2 FNYEAQ. The V segment lost 3 bases and the J segment 5 bases; nucleotides outside the gene matches: 21. The CDR3 DNA reads as TGTGCCAGCAGCTTTCCCGTGCAGGGGGGTCGAGATGTTGGGAATGAAAAACTGTTTTTT. Translation gives CASSFPVQGGRDVGNEKLFF.